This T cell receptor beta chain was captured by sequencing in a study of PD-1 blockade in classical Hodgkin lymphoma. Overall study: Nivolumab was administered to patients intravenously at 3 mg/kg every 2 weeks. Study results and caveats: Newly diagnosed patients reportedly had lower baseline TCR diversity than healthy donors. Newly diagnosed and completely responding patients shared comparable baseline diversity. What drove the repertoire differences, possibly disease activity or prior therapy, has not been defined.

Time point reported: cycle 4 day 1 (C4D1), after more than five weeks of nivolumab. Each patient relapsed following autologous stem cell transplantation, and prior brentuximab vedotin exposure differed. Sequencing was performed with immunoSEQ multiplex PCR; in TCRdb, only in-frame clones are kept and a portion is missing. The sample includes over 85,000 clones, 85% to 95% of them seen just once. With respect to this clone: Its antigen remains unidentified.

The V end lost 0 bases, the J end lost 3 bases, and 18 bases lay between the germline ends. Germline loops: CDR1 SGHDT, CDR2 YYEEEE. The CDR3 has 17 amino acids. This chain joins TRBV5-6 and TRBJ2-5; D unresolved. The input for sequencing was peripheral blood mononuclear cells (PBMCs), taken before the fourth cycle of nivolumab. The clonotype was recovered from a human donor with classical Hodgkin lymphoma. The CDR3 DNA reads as TGTGCCAGCAGCTTGGACCCGGCCGCACCCTGGGAAGAGACCCAGTACTTC. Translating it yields CASSLDPAAPWEETQYF.